This T cell receptor beta chain derives from a study of graft-versus-host responses after intestinal transplantation. Study-level background: Each patient got anti-thymocyte globulin induction, then tacrolimus and steroids for around three years.

Findings and caveats of the study: High graft-versus-host to host-versus-graft clonal ratios were seen in allografts of patients with graft-donor T cell macrochimerism.

Profiling relied on immunoSEQ multiplex PCR, and the TCRdb table lists in-frame clones only, not all of them. Seen here are about 120,000 clones, approximately 95% observed once, and the top ten hold around 3.3%. A note on this clone: Its antigen is undetermined.

Per the germline V gene, CDR1 is SGDLS and CDR2 is YYNGEE. The CDR3 has 14 amino acids. V was trimmed by 3 bases and J by 0 bases, leaving 7 bases between them. The material was unstimulated CD8+ T cells sorted from spleen or lymph node cells, obtained before intestinal transplant. The TCR comes from a human donor who received an intestinal transplant. J is TRBJ1-3 and V is TRBV9; no clear D. CDR3 nucleotide sequence: TGTGCCAGCAGCGCTGAGTCCTCTGGAAACACCATATATTTT. It translates to CASSAESSGNTIYF.